This T cell receptor beta chain comes out of a study of blood T cell repertoires in COVID-19. Produced via immunoSEQ multiplex PCR; TCRdb's table is partial and in-frame only. The repertoire includes 390,000 or so clones, less than 90% of them detected once, and approximately 5.4% sits in the top ten. The sequence came from a woman aged 50 to 60 who had recovered from COVID-19. Sequencing was performed on PBMCs or T cells enriched from blood (not recorded which).

This chain's CDR3 is CASSSSGTGIYGYTF. The CDR3, as DNA: TGTGCCAGCAGCTCATCCGGGACAGGAATCTATGGCTACACCTTC. V usage is TRBV7-8 and J usage is TRBJ1-2, with 8 bases identical to TRBD1. Trimming cost V 4 bases and J 4 bases; bases outside gene matches: 8. The germline V gene has CDR1 SGHVS and CDR2 FQNEAQ. CDR3 length: 15 amino acids.